A selection of T cell receptor beta chains follows, all from one sample in a study of cytomegalovirus exposure and HLA in healthy donors. Clones were read by immunoSEQ multiplex PCR, and TCRdb kept only the in-frame ones, dropping some. The sample includes about 130,000 clones, approximately 64% of them seen just once. The specimen was PBMCs. The receptors shown here come from a woman aged 40 to 50 in good health and CMV-seronegative. Both conserved end residues are part of each CDR3. D genes are given only for firm matches. Only part of the rows carry a size: once, few, many, or a class if the clone is expanded.

v_gene	abundance	d_gene	j_gene	CDR3aa	CDR3nt
TRBV7-9	-	-	TRBJ1-6	CASSLEGVNSPLHF	TGTGCCAGCAGCTTAGAGGGGGTGAATTCACCCCTCCACTTT
TRBV19	-	TRBD1	TRBJ1-1	CASGTTGMNTEAFF	TGTGCCAGCGGGACGACAGGGATGAACACTGAAGCTTTCTTT
TRBV6-4	-	-	TRBJ1-6	CARREGTRENNSPLHF	TGTGCCAGGCGAGAAGGTACGCGGGAAAATAATTCACCCCTCCACTTT
TRBV2	few	TRBD2	TRBJ2-1	CASTTSGYNEQFF	TGTGCCAGCACCACTAGCGGGTACAATGAGCAGTTCTTC
TRBV10-3	once	-	TRBJ1-6	CAIRGDFNSPLHF	TGTGCCATCAGAGGGGACTTTAATTCACCCCTCCACTTT
TRBV7-2	-	TRBD1	TRBJ1-2	CASSLARGRFDYGYTF	TGTGCCAGCAGCTTAGCAAGGGGGCGTTTTGACTATGGCTACACCTTC
TRBV30	-	-	TRBJ1-4	CAWSVRGGEKLFF	TGTGCCTGGAGTGTACGGGGAGGAGAAAAACTGTTTTTT
TRBV19	-	TRBD1	TRBJ1-1	CASSIDRAAGGNTEAFF	TGTGCCAGTAGTATAGATAGGGCCGCAGGGGGAAACACTGAAGCTTTCTTT
TRBV30	-	TRBD1	TRBJ2-7	CAWSPGTGSSYEQYF	TGTGCCTGGAGTCCCGGGACAGGGTCCTCCTACGAGCAGTACTTC
TRBV7-8	-	-	TRBJ1-5	CASSSGGSNQPQHF	TGTGCCAGCAGCTCGGGGGGTAGCAATCAGCCCCAGCATTTT
TRBV6-1	-	TRBD2	TRBJ2-5	CASSETPASGAETQYF	TGTGCCAGCAGCGAAACCCCGGCTAGCGGGGCAGAGACCCAGTACTTC
TRBV5-4	-	-	TRBJ2-1	CASSLGGQGFQEQFF	TGTGCCAGCAGCTTGGGGGGACAAGGGTTTCAGGAGCAGTTCTTC
TRBV5-1	-	TRBD2	TRBJ2-5	CASSLVPSGGAYQETQYF	TGCGCCAGCAGCTTGGTCCCTAGCGGGGGGGCGTACCAAGAGACCCAGTACTTC
TRBV18	-	TRBD1	TRBJ1-2	CASSPPSRQGYGYTF	TGTGCCAGCTCACCCCCTTCTCGACAGGGGTATGGCTACACCTTC
TRBV4-2	-	-	TRBJ1-2	CASSQDSGEGLLFGYTF	TGTGCCAGCAGCCAAGATAGCGGGGAGGGCCTCCTTTTTGGCTACACCTTC
TRBV2	-	TRBD1	TRBJ2-2	CASGDRAISANTGELFF	TGTGCCAGCGGGGACAGGGCTATAAGCGCGAACACCGGGGAGCTGTTTTTT
TRBV6-6	few	TRBD2	TRBJ2-1	CASRPSGQRGGNEQFF	TGTGCCAGCAGGCCCTCGGGGCAGCGGGGTGGCAATGAGCAGTTCTTC
TRBV2	few	-	TRBJ1-6	CASSETGNNSPLHF	TGTGCCAGCAGTGAAACAGGGAATAATTCACCCCTCCACTTT
TRBV19	-	TRBD1	TRBJ2-3	CASSPTGTGTQYF	TGTGCCAGTAGTCCCACCGGGACAGGGACGCAGTATTTT
TRBV7-2	-	TRBD1	TRBJ2-5	CASSPRAGGSETQYF	TGTGCCAGCAGCCCTAGGGCAGGGGGAAGTGAGACCCAGTACTTC
TRBV6-5	-	TRBD1	TRBJ1-1	CASSYLDRGNTEAFF	TGTGCCAGCAGTTATCTCGACAGGGGGAACACTGAAGCTTTCTTT
TRBV25-1	-	TRBD1	TRBJ1-1	CASSRQGRNTEAFF	TGTGCCAGCAGTCGACAGGGGAGGAACACTGAAGCTTTCTTT
TRBV7-9	once	-	TRBJ1-6	CASSLIGGASPLHF	TGTGCCAGCAGCTTAATAGGGGGGGCTTCACCCCTCCACTTT
TRBV4-2	-	TRBD2	TRBJ2-1	CASSQDGGRGGNEQFF	TGTGCCAGCAGCCAAGATGGTGGACGGGGGGGTAATGAGCAGTTCTTC
TRBV7-3	once	TRBD1	TRBJ2-1	CASSLSRGLNNEQFF	TGTGCCAGCAGCTTAAGCAGGGGGCTAAATAATGAGCAGTTCTTC
TRBV29-1	-	-	TRBJ1-1	CSVRRANSGTEAFF	TGCAGCGTTCGAAGGGCCAACAGCGGCACTGAAGCTTTCTTT
TRBV6-5	-	-	TRBJ1-3	CASSYSKGQGNTIYF	TGTGCCAGCAGTTACTCGAAGGGGCAAGGAAACACCATATATTTT
TRBV4-1	-	-	TRBJ1-1	CASSQGGIPTDTEAFF	TGCGCCAGCAGCCAAGGGGGCATTCCGACGGACACTGAAGCTTTCTTT
TRBV5-4	-	-	TRBJ1-6	CASTFGSSGTYSPLHF	TGTGCCAGCACCTTCGGCTCGTCAGGAACCTATTCACCCCTCCACTTT
TRBV7-3	-	TRBD1	TRBJ2-1	CASSSTADRGYNEQFF	TGTGCCAGCAGCTCGACCGCGGACAGGGGCTACAATGAGCAGTTCTTC
TRBV7-8	-	TRBD1	TRBJ1-3	CASSLTGDSGNTIYF	TGTGCCAGCAGCCTCACAGGGGATTCGGGAAACACCATATATTTT
TRBV28	-	-	TRBJ1-2	CASSEFFQGNYGYTF	TGTGCCAGCAGTGAATTTTTCCAGGGGAACTATGGCTACACCTTC
TRBV4-3	few	-	TRBJ1-2	CASSQDREGLWGYTF	TGCGCCAGCAGCCAAGATCGCGAGGGCCTCTGGGGCTACACCTTC
TRBV5-1	-	TRBD1	TRBJ1-2	CASSKTGGDYGYTF	TGCGCCAGCAGCAAGACAGGGGGGGACTATGGCTACACCTTC
TRBV19	-	-	TRBJ1-5	CASTDANRSNQPQHF	TGTGCCAGTACCGATGCTAACAGAAGCAATCAGCCCCAGCATTTT
TRBV11-2	once	-	TRBJ1-1	CASSLPMVGRRTEAFF	TGTGCCAGCAGCTTGCCCATGGTGGGGCGACGTACTGAAGCTTTCTTT
TRBV2	-	-	TRBJ2-1	CASSTRTEQFF	TGTGCCAGCAGTACTAGGACTGAGCAGTTCTTC
TRBV5-6	once	-	TRBJ1-1	CASSLVGLEAFF	TGTGCCAGCAGCTTGGTGGGGCTTGAAGCTTTCTTT